These 23 T cell receptor beta chains were sequenced from one sample in a study of T cells in Graves' hyperthyroidism and ophthalmopathy. It was RNA transcripts that yielded the amplified TCR beta CDR3 regions. The HTBI primer set was used in a first-round RT-PCR of the TCR CDR3. TCRdb fed the multiplex PCR reads into MiXCR, producing one record per CDR3 protein. The table lists approximately 300,000 distinct CDR3 sequences, over 15% of them singletons. Specimen: blood. The receptors here all came from a man aged 25 to 40 with Graves' hyperthyroidism.

The CDR3 spells CASSRRAGNTGELFF. The CDR3 DNA sequence: TGTGCCAGCAGCCGGAGGGCCGGGAACACCGGGGAGCTGTTTTTT. The gene calls are TRBV7-9 and TRBJ2-2; D is perhaps TRBD2 (6 bases). Looked up from germline, CDR1 is SEHNR and CDR2 is FQNEAQ (reference sequence). This CDR3 contains 15 residues. The V end lost 5 bases, the J end lost 1 base, and 11 bases lay between the germline ends.

This clonotype was observed many times. V usage is TRBV5-1 and J usage is TRBJ2-1, with TRBD2 identical over 10 bases. Germline V gives CDR1 SGHRS, CDR2 YFSETQ. Trimming removed 3 bases from V and 4 bases from J; junction bases left unmatched: 4. The CDR3 covers 15 residues. The CDR3, as DNA: TGCGCCAGCAGCTCACTAGCGGGATTTTACAATGAGCAGTTCTTC. Its protein is CASSSLAGFYNEQFF.

This clonotype was counted many times. V gene TRBV24-1 combines with J gene TRBJ1-2; 11 positions agree with TRBD1. This CDR3 contains 15 residues. CDR1 and CDR2 (germline): KGHDR, SFDVKD. The V and J ends lost 5 bases and 7 bases, in that order; junction bases with no gene match: 8. The CDR3 DNA reads as TGTGCCACCAGTGCCCCGTCGGACAGGGGGCTTGGCTACACCTTC. This sequence encodes CATSAPSDRGLGYTF.

This clonotype was recorded many times. This chain connects TRBV12-3 or TRBV12-4 to TRBJ1-2; a weak D match, TRBD1 (5 bases). The CDR3 spans 12 residues. Between the trimmed V and J ends, which lost 4 bases and 7 bases, there was a span of 10 bases. The CDR3 spells CASSSGGFGYTF. The CDR3 coding sequence is TGTGCCAGCAGTTCGGGGGGTTTTGGCTACACCTTC.

This clonotype was seen a handful of times. The V gene is TRBV30, the J gene TRBJ1-6, with D perhaps matching TRBD1 (5 bases). Deletions cut 6 bases from V and 5 bases from J, with 14 bases between. Per the germline V gene, CDR1 is GTSNPN and CDR2 is SVGIG (reference sequence). The CDR3 length is 14 residues. As DNA, the CDR3 is TGTGCCTGCACCGAGACAGTCAATAATTCACCCCTCCACTTT. Encoded protein: CACTETVNNSPLHF.

In its sample, this clonotype was seen many times. The rearrangement uses TRBV5-1 and TRBJ2-2, with TRBD2 identical over 9 bases. V gave up 0 bases and J gave up 4 bases; unmatched junction bases: 4. There are 16 residues in the CDR3. Germline CDR1 reads SGHRS; CDR2 reads YFSETQ. The CDR3 DNA reads as TGCGCCAGCAGCTTGGAAGCGGGAGGCGTCACCGGGGAGCTGTTTTTT. Amino acids: CASSLEAGGVTGELFF.

The chain employs TRBV20-1 and TRBJ1-5; no firm D call. The CDR3 spans 14 residues. The germline V gene has CDR1 DFQATT and CDR2 SNEGSKA (reference sequence). V was clipped by 0 bases and J by 0 bases, with 6 bases between them. This CDR3 is CSAREGLSNQPQHF. The CDR3 region has the DNA TGCAGTGCTAGAGAAGGCCTTAGCAATCAGCCCCAGCATTTT.

The V call is TRBV7-9, the J call TRBJ2-1; D possibly uses TRBD1 or TRBD2 (5 bases each). The germline gives CDR1 SEHNR, CDR2 FQNEAQ (reference sequence). Trimming removed 5 bases from V and 0 bases from J, with 8 bases in between. There are 14 residues in the CDR3. Here the CDR3 reads CASSRGRSYNEQFF. The CDR3 coding sequence is TGTGCCAGCAGCCGGGGCCGCTCCTACAATGAGCAGTTCTTC. Full variable domain (remainder filled in from reference TRBV7-9 and TRBJ2-1): DTGVSQNPRHKITKRGQNVTFRCDPISEHNRLYWYRQTLGQGPEFLTYFQNEAQLEKSRLLSDRFSAERPKGSFSTLEIQRTEQGDSAMYLCASSRGRSYNEQFFGPGTRLTVL.

This clonotype has just a few counts. The rearrangement links TRBV29-1 to TRBJ2-2; a possible D gene is TRBD1 (7 bases). There are 13 residues in the CDR3. V was clipped by 7 bases and J by 9 bases, with 18 bases between them. CDR1 is SQVTM, CDR2 ANQGSEA, per germline. The CDR3 DNA reads as TGCAGCGCAACAGGGGTGACTAGTCGGGAGCTGTTTTTT. As protein: CSATGVTSRELFF.

The gene calls are TRBV7-9 and TRBJ1-4, with a tentative D call TRBD1 (5 bases). V lost 5 bases and J lost 2, with 12 bases in between. CDR3 length: 15 residues. Germline V gives CDR1 SEHNR, CDR2 FQNEAQ (reference sequence). Written as DNA, the CDR3 is TGTGCCAGCAGCCAGACCCGGGGGACTAATGAAAAACTGTTTTTT. Translating it yields CASSQTRGTNEKLFF.

The rearrangement joins TRBV12-3 or TRBV12-4 to TRBJ1-3; D is unclear. This CDR3 is built from 13 residues. V was clipped by 9 bases and J by 0 bases, with 9 bases between them. In DNA form, the CDR3 reads TGTGCCAGGGAGTCTTACTCTGGAAACACCATATATTTT. Translating gives CARESYSGNTIYF.

This clonotype was picked up a small number of times. This chain links TRBV28 with TRBJ2-2; 7 bases align to TRBD1. The CDR3 totals 15 residues. The germline V gene encodes CDR1 MDHEN and CDR2 SYDVKM. V lost 2 bases, J lost 4 bases, and 4 bases stayed unmatched. The CDR3 bases are TGTGCCAGCAGTTTAGTTGGACAGGTCACCGGGGAGCTGTTTTTT. This sequence encodes CASSLVGQVTGELFF.

The table lists this clonotype with many counts. The chain combines TRBV3-1 with TRBJ2-1, with 9 bases identical to TRBD2. The CDR3 is 16 residues long. Trimming took 2 bases from V and 7 from J; bases not matched to a gene: 9. Per the germline V gene, CDR1 is LGHDT and CDR2 is YNNKEL (reference sequence). The CDR3, as DNA: TGTGCCAGCAGCCAATCTAGCGGGGTGTTAGTAAATGAGCAGTTCTTC. Its translation is CASSQSSGVLVNEQFF.

The chain has TRBV5-4 and TRBJ1-4, with no clear D. V lost 5 bases to trimming and J lost 7 bases, with 12 bases between them. Per the germline V gene, CDR1 is SGHNT and CDR2 is YYREEE (reference sequence). The CDR3 sequence is 13 residues long. Here the CDR3 reads CASRTSLLEKLFF. The CDR3 coding sequence is TGTGCCAGCAGAACCAGTCTACTTGAAAAACTGTTTTTT.

This clonotype turned up a few times. The chain combines TRBV27 with TRBJ2-7; D not resolved. The CDR3 spans 11 residues. Germline CDR1 MNHEY, CDR2 SMNVEV (reference sequence). V was clipped by 4 bases and J by 8 bases, with 9 bases between them. The DNA for the CDR3 is TGTGCCAGCAGTTCCCGGGTCCAGCAGTACTTC. Amino acid sequence: CASSSRVQQYF.

This clonotype was counted many times. The V call is TRBV10-3, the J call TRBJ2-1, with TRBD2 identical over 12 bases. V was pared by 7 bases and J by 10 bases, with 17 bases of the junction left unmatched. The CDR3 consists of 17 residues. Germline V lookup: CDR1 ENHRY, CDR2 SYGVKD. CDR3 in DNA: TGTGCCATCATGGAGATGGGACTAGCGGGTTCGCGAGCCGAGCAGTTCTTC. The encoded protein is CAIMEMGLAGSRAEQFF.

This clonotype was seen many times. One junction end disagrees with the germline gene, perhaps due to a read error. J is TRBJ2-1 and V is TRBV7-2, with 9 bases matching TRBD2. The CDR3 covers 16 residues. Per germline, CDR1 SGHTA and CDR2 FQGNSA. The CDR3 here is CASSIAWREGYNEQFF. The DNA for the CDR3 is TGTGCCAGCAGCATAGCTTGGCGGGAGGGCTACAATGAGCAGTTCTTC. The full variable domain, its missing parts supplied by reference TRBV7-2 and TRBJ2-1, is GAGVSQSPSNKVTEKGKDVELRCDPISGHTALYWYRQSLGQGLEFLIYFQGNSAPDKSGLPSDRFSAERTGGSVSTLTIQRTQQEDSAVYLCASSIAWREGYNEQFFGPGTRLTVL.

The chain links TRBV14 to TRBJ2-1, with 15 bases matching TRBD2. CDR3 length: 18 amino acids. Looked up from germline, CDR1 is SGHDN and CDR2 is FVKESK. The J segment lost 5 bases and the V segment lost 0 bases, leaving 5 bases of the junction unmatched. CDR3 nucleotide sequence: TGTGCCAGCAGCCAAGAAGGACTAGCGGGAGGGGTAGACAATGAGCAGTTCTTC. Encoded protein: CASSQEGLAGGVDNEQFF.

The genes are TRBV7-9 and TRBJ1-2; D gene unclear. The ends were cut back, 4 bases at V and 8 bases at J, with 14 bases in the middle. CDR3 length: 13 residues. Per the germline V gene, CDR1 is SEHNR and CDR2 is FQNEAQ (reference sequence). The CDR3 DNA reads TGTGCCAGCAGCTCGATAACCCCCCGGGGCTACACCTTC. As protein: CASSSITPRGYTF.

This clonotype has a count of ten or more. The rearrangement uses TRBV20-1 and TRBJ2-1; 10 bases fit TRBD2. Per the germline V gene, CDR1 is DFQATT and CDR2 is SNEGSKA (reference sequence). J lost 8 bases, V lost 4 bases, and 5 bases had no gene match. This CDR3 contains 13 residues. CDR3 bases: TGCAGTGCTACTAGCGGGAGTCAGGATGAGCAGTTCTTC. Translation: CSATSGSQDEQFF.

This clonotype was seen at least ten times. The V gene is TRBV11-3, the J gene TRBJ2-2; 10 bases line up with TRBD1. Germline V gives CDR1 SGHNT, CDR2 YENEEA. Germline trimming cut 5 bases from V and 4 bases from J; bases unmatched to any gene: 7. The CDR3 totals 16 residues. The CDR3 reads CASSPNDRGLTGELFF. DNA of the CDR3: TGTGCCAGCAGCCCCAATGACAGGGGGCTCACCGGGGAGCTGTTTTTT. Supplemented by reference TRBV11-3 and TRBJ2-2, the full variable domain reads EAGVVQSPRYKIIEKKQPVAFWCNPISGHNTLYWYLQNLGQGPELLIRYENEEAVDDSQLPKDRFSAERLKGVDSTLKIQPAELGDSAVYLCASSPNDRGLTGELFFGEGSRLTVL.

This clonotype was seen a handful of times. This chain joins TRBV3-1 and TRBJ2-7, with 10 bases matching TRBD2. Germline-derived CDR1 and CDR2 are LGHDT and YNNKEL (reference sequence). This CDR3 is 17 amino acids long. V shed 0 bases, J shed 7 bases, and the junction held 12 bases outside the gene matches. CDR3 in amino acids: CASSQDVASGRMGEQYF. Written as DNA, the CDR3 is TGTGCCAGCAGCCAAGATGTGGCTAGCGGGAGAATGGGAGAGCAGTACTTC.

The genes are TRBV6-1 and TRBJ2-2; no reliable D call. The V gene lost 3 bases and the J gene lost 0 bases, with 5 bases spanning the gap. Germline values: CDR1 MNHNS, CDR2 SASEGT. CDR3 length: 14 amino acids. The CDR3: CASSELSNTGELFF. The CDR3 nucleotides read TGTGCCAGCAGTGAGCTATCGAACACCGGGGAGCTGTTTTTT.